These T cell receptor beta chains were read from a single sample in a study of blood T cell repertoires in COVID-19. Clones were read by immunoSEQ multiplex PCR, and TCRdb kept only the in-frame ones, dropping some. Of hundreds of thousands of clones listed, roughly 90% are singletons. Source material: PBMCs or T cells enriched from blood (not recorded which). These receptor sequences come from a man in his sixties who had recovered from COVID-19. Both conserved end residues are part of each CDR3. Fields, in order: clone size, V gene, D gene, J gene, CDR3 protein, CDR3 DNA. D genes are given only for firm matches. Size values are once, few and many counts, or a class for expanded clones, and some rows have none.

abundance: -; v_gene: TRBV6-2/TRBV6-3; d_gene: TRBD2; j_gene: TRBJ2-7; CDR3aa: CASSYSGVYEQYF; CDR3nt: TGTGCCAGCAGTTATAGCGGGGTCTACGAGCAGTACTTC
abundance: -; v_gene: TRBV3-1/TRBV3-2; d_gene: -; j_gene: TRBJ1-3; CDR3aa: CASSQGSDRLSGNTIYF; CDR3nt: TGTGCCAGCAGCCAAGGGTCCGACAGACTCTCTGGAAACACCATATATTTT
abundance: -; v_gene: TRBV14; d_gene: -; j_gene: TRBJ2-2; CDR3aa: CASSQVVNTGELFF; CDR3nt: TGTGCCAGCAGCCAAGTAGTGAACACCGGGGAGCTGTTTTTT
abundance: -; v_gene: TRBV5-4; d_gene: TRBD1; j_gene: TRBJ1-2; CDR3aa: CASSSGGGRFGYTF; CDR3nt: TGTGCCAGCAGCTCGGGAGGGGGCAGGTTTGGCTACACCTTC
abundance: -; v_gene: TRBV7-2; d_gene: TRBD2; j_gene: TRBJ2-4; CDR3aa: CASRGLVDKNIQYF; CDR3nt: TGTGCCAGCAGGGGACTAGTTGACAAAAACATTCAGTACTTC
abundance: once; v_gene: TRBV10-1; d_gene: TRBD2; j_gene: TRBJ2-7; CDR3aa: CASRNPGLLWDEQYF; CDR3nt: TGCGCCAGCAGAAATCCGGGACTACTTTGGGACGAGCAGTACTTC
abundance: -; v_gene: TRBV5-1; d_gene: TRBD2; j_gene: TRBJ2-1; CDR3aa: CASSLETSGAYNEQFF; CDR3nt: TGCGCCAGCAGCTTGGAGACTAGCGGGGCCTACAATGAGCAGTTCTTC
abundance: -; v_gene: TRBV7-9; d_gene: -; j_gene: TRBJ1-1; CDR3aa: CASSPGTEAFF; CDR3nt: TGTGCCAGCAGCCCCGGGACTGAAGCTTTCTTT
abundance: -; v_gene: TRBV19; d_gene: TRBD1; j_gene: TRBJ1-2; CDR3aa: CATSRSGIGTGPENYGYTF; CDR3nt: TGTGCCACCTCCAGATCGGGCATCGGGACAGGGCCCGAGAACTATGGCTACACCTTC
abundance: -; v_gene: TRBV5-1; d_gene: TRBD1; j_gene: TRBJ2-2; CDR3aa: CASSLFRRGLSTGELFF; CDR3nt: TGCGCCAGCAGCTTGTTTCGCAGGGGGCTCTCCACCGGGGAGCTGTTTTTT
abundance: -; v_gene: TRBV25-1; d_gene: TRBD2; j_gene: TRBJ2-1; CDR3aa: CASSEWGLAASYNEQFF; CDR3nt: TGTGCCAGCAGTGAATGGGGACTAGCGGCTTCCTACAATGAGCAGTTCTTC
abundance: -; v_gene: TRBV28; d_gene: TRBD2; j_gene: TRBJ2-7; CDR3aa: CASSLPTGLAGGQYF; CDR3nt: TGTGCCAGCAGTTTACCCACGGGACTAGCGGGAGGACAGTACTTC
abundance: -; v_gene: TRBV7-3; d_gene: -; j_gene: TRBJ2-5; CDR3aa: CASSRDSQETQYF; CDR3nt: TGTGCCAGCAGCAGGGACTCCCAAGAGACCCAGTACTTC
abundance: -; v_gene: TRBV7-8; d_gene: -; j_gene: TRBJ1-5; CDR3aa: CASSFARSQPQHF; CDR3nt: TGTGCCAGCAGCTTCGCGAGGAGTCAGCCCCAGCATTTT
abundance: -; v_gene: TRBV5-5; d_gene: -; j_gene: TRBJ2-6; CDR3aa: CASSLIGGPPSGANVLTF; CDR3nt: TGTGCCAGCAGCTTGATAGGGGGTCCGCCGTCCGGGGCCAACGTCCTGACTTTC
abundance: -; v_gene: TRBV5-4; d_gene: -; j_gene: TRBJ2-5; CDR3aa: CASSPRGETQYF; CDR3nt: TGTGCCAGCAGCCCCCGGGGGGAGACCCAGTACTTC
abundance: -; v_gene: TRBV5-8; d_gene: TRBD1; j_gene: TRBJ2-5; CDR3aa: CASSLGDRAQIETQYF; CDR3nt: TGTGCCAGCAGCTTGGGGGACAGGGCGCAAATCGAGACCCAGTACTTC
abundance: -; v_gene: TRBV7-2; d_gene: TRBD1; j_gene: TRBJ1-2; CDR3aa: CASSLLPPRQGEKGGYTF; CDR3nt: TGTGCCAGCAGCTTACTCCCCCCTCGACAGGGGGAAAAAGGTGGCTACACCTTC
abundance: -; v_gene: TRBV11-3; d_gene: TRBD2; j_gene: TRBJ2-5; CDR3aa: CASSLEGLVGETQYF; CDR3nt: TGTGCCAGCAGCTTAGAGGGACTAGTAGGTGAGACCCAGTACTTC
abundance: -; v_gene: TRBV5-1; d_gene: TRBD1; j_gene: TRBJ2-2; CDR3aa: CASSPGTGVRRELFF; CDR3nt: TGCGCCAGCAGCCCCGGGACAGGCGTTCGGCGGGAGCTGTTTTTT
abundance: -; v_gene: TRBV7-9; d_gene: -; j_gene: TRBJ1-6; CDR3aa: CASSLVTGPSPLHF; CDR3nt: TGTGCCAGCAGCTTAGTGACAGGCCCTTCACCCCTCCACTTT